The subject of this entry is one T cell receptor beta chain. The sample is drawn from a study of blood T cell repertoires in COVID-19. For the study at large: In each case, the material was cDNA or gDNA derived from T cells, B-cell-depleted T cells, or PBMCs.

Source study methods: The authors estimated nucleated cell counts from reference gene primer amplification. Using immunoSEQ multiplex PCR, the repertoire was profiled, and TCRdb retains in-frame clones only, with some absent. V, J and clone size were drawn from that table, and D and trimming were deduced from the DNA. The table shows hundreds of thousands of clones, with about 85% occurring only once. Participants came from some 23 US areas, aged about 18 to 89 years. Participants in the exposed group had met a COVID-19 case in the 2 weeks before joining the study. There are 15 residues in the CDR3. The V gene's germline CDR1 is MDHEN and CDR2 SYDVKM. Losses at the gene ends were 5 bases for V and 7 bases for J; bases not matched to a gene: 11.

The sequence was collected from a woman in her twenties or thirties who had been exposed to COVID-19. Input material: PBMCs or T cells enriched from blood (not recorded which). This rearrangement joins TRBV28 to TRBJ1-2, with TRBD1 identical over 9 bases. CDR3 loop: CASSPRPGTGFGYTF. CDR3 coding DNA: TGTGCCAGCAGTCCCCGTCCCGGGACAGGGTTTGGCTACACCTTC.